This T cell receptor beta chain comes out of a study of CD8 T cells in Susac syndrome. With random hexamers, about 0.45 to 1 ug RNA was reverse transcribed. Each CDR3 protein is one row after TCRdb ran MiXCR on the immunoSEQ multiplex PCR reads. The table lists 230,000 or so distinct CDR3 sequences, about 96% of them singletons. There are 16 residues in the CDR3. The V end lost 0 bases, the J end lost 4 bases, and 12 bases lay between the germline ends. Germline V lookup: CDR1 LNHNV, CDR2 YYDKDF (reference sequence). Findings and limits, study-wide: In its TCR sequencing and HLA analysis, the study acknowledged that the number of individuals was relatively small.

This clonotype was seen just once. Its specificity is not known. The clonotype was recovered from a human donor with multiple sclerosis. The sequenced sample consisted of CD4+ T cells from PBMCs. The rearrangement links TRBV15 to TRBJ1-4, with D unclear. CDR3 region: CATSRDPRFRNEKLFF. CDR3 DNA sequence: TGTGCCACCAGCAGAGATCCCAGGTTCCGTAATGAAAAACTGTTTTTT.